These 4 T cell receptor beta chains originate from one sample sequenced in a study of blood T cell repertoires in COVID-19. The assay was immunoSEQ multiplex PCR, and TCRdb's table has in-frame clones only and misses some. Among some 320,000 clones listed, around nine tenths were seen once. What was sequenced was peripheral blood. All receptors come from a woman in her 30s with COVID-19, enrolled during active disease.

This chain uses TRBV11-2 with TRBJ2-1, with 8 bases fitting TRBD2. The CDR3 contains 15 residues. The germline V gene encodes CDR1 SGHAT and CDR2 FQNNGV. After removal of 3 bases from V and 2 bases from J, the junction contained 3 bases not matched to a gene. CDR3 nucleotides: TGTGCCAGCAGCTTCTTCGGGGGGGCCTACAATGAGCAGTTCTTC. Encoded protein: CASSFFGGAYNEQFF.

This sequence joins TRBV24-1 and TRBJ2-1, with a possible D match to TRBD2 (6 bases). The CDR3 is 15 amino acids. The germline V gene encodes CDR1 KGHDR and CDR2 SFDVKD. The V and J ends lost 9 bases and 7 bases respectively, with 21 bases between them. The CDR3 DNA reads as TGTGCCACCGGCTCATCCCGGGGCCGGGAGAATGAGCAGTTCTTC. Its translation is CATGSSRGRENEQFF.

The chain recombines TRBV14 with TRBJ2-3, with a weak D call TRBD2 (6 bases). This CDR3 spans 13 amino acids. The V gene lost 1 base and the J gene lost 7 bases, with 9 bases spanning the gap. CDR1 is SGHDN, CDR2 FVKESK, per germline. CDR3 protein: CASSQVAANTQYF. In DNA form, the CDR3 reads TGTGCCAGCAGCCAAGTAGCGGCGAATACGCAGTATTTT.

The rearrangement links TRBV6-1 to TRBJ2-4; 8 nucleotides agree with TRBD1. Trimming at V came to 3 bases and at J to 9 bases, leaving 10 bases not matched to a gene. Per germline, CDR1 MNHNS and CDR2 SASEGT. This CDR3 has 15 amino acids. CDR3: CASSEMSRGLVIQYF. CDR3 in DNA: TGTGCCAGCAGTGAGATGTCCAGGGGGCTGGTCATTCAGTACTTC.